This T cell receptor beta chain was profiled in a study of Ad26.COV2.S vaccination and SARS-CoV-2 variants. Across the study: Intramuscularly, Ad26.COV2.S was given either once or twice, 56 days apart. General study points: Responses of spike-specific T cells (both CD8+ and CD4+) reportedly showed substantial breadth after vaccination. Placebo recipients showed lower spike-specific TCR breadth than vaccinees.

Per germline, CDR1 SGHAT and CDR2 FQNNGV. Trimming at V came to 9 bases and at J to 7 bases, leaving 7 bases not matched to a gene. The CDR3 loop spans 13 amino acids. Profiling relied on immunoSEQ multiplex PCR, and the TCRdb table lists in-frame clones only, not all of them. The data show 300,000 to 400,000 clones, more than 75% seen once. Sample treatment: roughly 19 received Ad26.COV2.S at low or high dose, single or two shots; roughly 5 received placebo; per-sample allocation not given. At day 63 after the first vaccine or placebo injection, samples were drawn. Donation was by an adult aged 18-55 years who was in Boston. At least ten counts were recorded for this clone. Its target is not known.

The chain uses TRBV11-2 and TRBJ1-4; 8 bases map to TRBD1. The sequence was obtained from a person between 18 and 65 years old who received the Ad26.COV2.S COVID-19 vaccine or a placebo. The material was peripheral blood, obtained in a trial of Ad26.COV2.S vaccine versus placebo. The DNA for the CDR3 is TGTGCCAGTACCAGGGGGCTCGGTGAAAAACTGTTTTTT. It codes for CASTRGLGEKLFF.